This TCR beta chain comes out of a study of cytotoxic CD8 clonotypes in ibrutinib-treated CLL (dated by TCRdb to the early 2020s). Describing the broader study: The cohort was composed of 11 relapsed/refractory and around 14 treatment-naive patients; IGHV unmutated status was identified in about 17 patients. The response samples were drawn at a median of around eleven months into treatment, with a range of about 6 to 36 months. Samples averaged roughly 260,000 productive templates and around 91,000 productive rearrangements. Responses were partial in around 24 patients and complete in 2; after median approximately 69 months follow-up, some 14 stayed in remission and roughly twelve progressed. Every remission and progressive disease sample was obtained while ibrutinib was still being received by the patients. Of the roughly 90 participants in the trial, about two dozen had longitudinal samples available. Cryopreserved peripheral blood mononuclear cells were collected at three points: before therapy, at response, and at either sustained remission or disease progression. The investigation overall reported the following: An increase in clonality was observed at ibrutinib response, with clonality remaining stable during sustained remission and falling back toward baseline at progression. Public clonotypes were found to be uncommon and were observed to contract or remain stable during treatment; the increase in clonality was shown to reflect expansion of private clonotypes at ibrutinib response. Baseline clonality exceeded that of age-matched healthy donors and correlated strongly with circulating CD8+ T-cell counts. Lymph node repertoires were not examined, and the timing of sampling was not matched between patients in sustained remission and those whose disease progressed.

The time point label here, explained by the study, means: around 2 years on ibrutinib. For TCR beta library preparation, 1.5 to 2 micrograms of genomic DNA was extracted from cryopreserved PBMCs. Longitudinal blood samples from CLL patients receiving ibrutinib monotherapy were subjected to high-throughput TCR beta sequencing. The patients took part in an open-label, single-center phase 2 trial of ibrutinib monotherapy. This clone occurred a few times. What this receptor recognizes is not known. One junction end does not reproduce the germline sequence, and a read error may be involved. On a MiSeq, deep resolution sequencing aimed for a depth between 1 in 1 million and 1 in 200,000 T cells, with each clonotype covered roughly 10x on average. The immunoSEQ hsTCRB Kit was used to generate the TCR beta libraries. On the authors' methods: The data were analyzed with ImmunoSEQ Analyzer and ImmunoSEQ Data Assistant, and V, D and J gene assignments followed IMGT definitions. Clonality, which ranges from 0 to 1, was calculated as one minus the normalized Shannon entropy of productive rearrangement frequencies. Only overrepresented clonotypes making up at least 0.05% of the repertoire of each patient were included in the public clonotype analysis. Approximately 13 age-matched healthy donor repertoires from immuneACCESS served as clonality controls. Imported from immuneACCESS, the table was reduced by TCRdb to in-frame sequences with V and J called. These copies leave out some clones; in studies compared against another copy, an unresolved V gene accounts for under half, and the cause of the remainder is not known. Clonal size and the V and J genes are those of that table, whereas D and trimming came from the DNA. Within this sample are 50,000 or so clones, with roughly 80% of them counted one time only. Clones ranked in the top ten supply about a fifth of the sample.

From the cysteine up to the phenylalanine, the CDR3 has a length of 12 residues. The only DNA kept is the CDR3, 36 bases in frame from the first base. Taken from the germline V gene, the CDR1 and CDR2 loops are KGHSH and LQKENI. The sample consisted of PBMCs, taken after 24 months of ibrutinib treatment. This receptor was identified in a human donor with chronic lymphocytic leukemia. The V gene is TRBV18 and the J gene is TRBJ2-7; 7 of the junction bases match TRBD2. The CDR3 protein sequence reads: CASSPDRGLVVF. The sequence in DNA is TGTGCCAGCTCACCAGATCGCGGACTAGTCGTCTTC.